Listed below are T cell receptor beta chains from one sample, sequenced in a study of T-cell reconstitution after alpha-beta-depleted transplantation in children. TCRdb ran MiXCR on the PCR reads and lists one entry per CDR3 protein. The sample consists of 530,000 or so distinct CDR3 sequences, over 20% of them appearing once. The sequences come from PBMCs, collected before TCRalphabeta/CD19-depleted stem cell transplant. The origin of the receptors is a boy in the first two years of life with Wiskott-Aldrich syndrome, due to receive a stem cell transplant. CDR3s include the opening cysteine and the closing phenylalanine or tryptophan. A D gene is named only where the DNA matches it firmly. Clone size is not always given. Where it is, it says once, few, many or a class for expanded clones.

>TRBV12-3/TRBV12-4|few|TRBJ1-1|TRBD1
TGTGCCAGCAGTCCGGACAGGGGGCCGTGGACTGAAGCTTTCTTT
CASSPDRGPWTEAFF
>TRBV24-1|.|TRBJ2-2|.
TGTGCCACCAGTGATTTCGGTGGGGGATTGACTCCACGCGGCACCGGGGAGCTGTTTTTT
CATSDFGGGLTPRGTGELFF
>TRBV29-1|.|TRBJ2-5|.
TGCAGCGTTGAAGATGCGGGCCCGGTAGGAGAGACCCAGTACTTC
CSVEDAGPVGETQYF
>TRBV4-2|.|TRBJ2-1|TRBD2
TGTGCCAGCACATATGCTAGCGGGAAAAACCATGAGCAGTTCTTC
CASTYASGKNHEQFF
>TRBV12-3/TRBV12-4|few|TRBJ1-3|.
TGTGCCAGCAGTTTAATGGCGGTCCGAAACACCATATATTTT
CASSLMAVRNTIYF
>TRBV10-2|few|TRBJ1-5|TRBD1
TGCGCCAGCAGTGCACAGGGGTCACGTCAGCCCCAGCATTTT
CASSAQGSRQPQHF
>TRBV7-8|.|TRBJ2-7|TRBD2
TGTGCCAGCAGCTTAGCGACTCGGCTAGCGGGCCCCTATGACGAGCAGTACTTC
CASSLATRLAGPYDEQYF
>TRBV20-1|few|TRBJ2-3|TRBD2
TGCAGTGCCGGGACTAGCGGGAGTGATACGCAGTATTTT
CSAGTSGSDTQYF
>TRBV5-1|few|TRBJ2-3|.
TGCGCCAGCAGGTACCGAGCGGGTAGCACAGATACGCAGTATTTT
CASRYRAGSTDTQYF
>TRBV5-1|.|TRBJ2-1|.
TGCGCCAGCAGCTTGGGTGTAAATGCCTACAATGAGCAGTTCTTC
CASSLGVNAYNEQFF
>TRBV5-1|.|TRBJ1-2|.
TGCGCCAGCAGCTTCGACAGGACCTATGGCTACACCTTC
CASSFDRTYGYTF
>TRBV27|.|TRBJ2-3|.
TGTGCCAGCAGTTTCCGGGTTAACACAGATACGCAGTATTTT
CASSFRVNTDTQYF
>TRBV5-1|many|TRBJ2-5|.
TGCGCCAGCAGCTTGACCGTCCAAGAGACCCAGTACTTC
CASSLTVQETQYF
>TRBV6-5|.|TRBJ2-3|.
TGTGCCAGCAGACGCGGGGATACGCAGTATTTT
CASRRGDTQYF
>TRBV7-9|.|TRBJ2-5|TRBD2
TGTGCCAGCATGACGCTAGCGGCACAAGAGACCCAGTACTTC
CASMTLAAQETQYF
>TRBV5-1|few|TRBJ2-1|TRBD2
TGCGCCAGCAGCTTCCGGACTAGCGGGACGGGCACTGAGCAGTTCTTC
CASSFRTSGTGTEQFF
>TRBV28|.|TRBJ1-2|TRBD1
TGTGCCAGCAGTTTAACAGGGGCCGCCTATGGCTACACCTTC
CASSLTGAAYGYTF
>TRBV29-1|.|TRBJ2-5|.
TGCAGCGTTGAGGGGGGTGGAGAGACCCAGTACTTC
CSVEGGGETQYF
>TRBV4-1|.|TRBJ2-7|TRBD2
TGCGCCAGCAGCCAAGATCGGGGGCTAGCGGGTCCCAGCTCCTACGAGCAGTACTTC
CASSQDRGLAGPSSYEQYF
>TRBV7-2|.|TRBJ2-1|.
TGTGCCAGCAGCTTACCCGGGACTCCCTACAATGAGCAGTTCTTC
CASSLPGTPYNEQFF
>TRBV4-1|few|TRBJ2-1|.
TGCGCCAGCAGGTCTCCGGGACGAGGGAACAATGAGCAGTTCTTC
CASRSPGRGNNEQFF
>TRBV20-1|.|TRBJ1-5|.
TGCAGTGCTAGGGGCCAGGGGAATCAGCCCCAGCATTTT
CSARGQGNQPQHF
>TRBV5-1|few|TRBJ2-3|TRBD2
TGCGCCAGCAGCTTGGTGGGAGGGCCGAATACGCAGTATTTT
CASSLVGGPNTQYF
>TRBV28|few|TRBJ2-1|TRBD1
TGTGCCAGCAGTTTTGTTCGGCGCGGGACAGGGGTGGTCAATGAGCAGTTCTTC
CASSFVRRGTGVVNEQFF
>TRBV5-1|.|TRBJ2-2|TRBD2
TGCGCCAGCAGCTTGATTCCCGGCGGGAGCGCCGGGGAGCTGTTTTTT
CASSLIPGGSAGELFF
>TRBV20-1|.|TRBJ2-1|TRBD2
TGCAGTGCTAGAGGGACTAGCGTCTCCTACAATGAGCAGTTCTTC
CSARGTSVSYNEQFF
>TRBV5-4|.|TRBJ2-5|.
TGTGCCAGCAGCTTGGTTGACAGTGCGGGAGAGACCCAGTACTTC
CASSLVDSAGETQYF
>TRBV5-1|few|TRBJ2-7|TRBD1
TGCGCCAGCACCGAAAACAGGGGCTTCGGCTACGAGCAGTACTTC
CASTENRGFGYEQYF
>TRBV11-2|few|TRBJ2-1|.
TGTGCCAGCAGCCAGGACTGGCTACGCAATGAGCAGTTCTTC
CASSQDWLRNEQFF
>TRBV30|.|TRBJ2-3|.
TGTGCCTGGAGGCAAGGGGGGGCCTCGCAGTATTTT
CAWRQGGASQYF
>TRBV10-3|.|TRBJ2-7|.
TGTGCCATCAGTGAGCCCTCTAGCTCCTACGAGCAGTACTTC
CAISEPSSSYEQYF
>TRBV5-1|.|TRBJ2-2|.
TGCGCCAGCCGACCCATGGGGGGAGGTAACACCGGGGAGCTGTTTTTT
CASRPMGGGNTGELFF
>TRBV5-5|.|TRBJ2-7|.
TGTGCCAGCAGCCGTTGGGGGGGCCTATCGCAAATGGAGCAGTACTTC
CASSRWGGLSQMEQYF
>TRBV10-3|few|TRBJ2-3|TRBD2
TGTGCCATCAGTGACCAAACTAGCGGGAGGGGCCGTTATACGCAGTATTTT
CAISDQTSGRGRYTQYF
>TRBV19|.|TRBJ1-1|.
TGTGCCAGTAGGCTACAGGCAGGGGCTACCATAGACACTGAAGCTTTCTTT
CASRLQAGATIDTEAFF
>TRBV5-1|.|TRBJ2-7|.
TGCGCCAGCAGCGGCAGGGGTCACTACGAGCAGTACTTC
CASSGRGHYEQYF
>TRBV12-3/TRBV12-4|.|TRBJ2-5|.
TGTGCCAGCAGGCAAACGGAGACCCAGTACTTC
CASRQTETQYF
>TRBV27|.|TRBJ2-1|TRBD1
TGTGCCAGCACGCTACCCGGGACAGGGAGCAATGAGCAGTTCTTC
CASTLPGTGSNEQFF
>TRBV12-3/TRBV12-4|.|TRBJ1-1|.
TGTGCCAGCAGTTGGGGAGGGGGAGCTGAAGCTTTCTTT
CASSWGGGAEAFF
>TRBV5-1|few|TRBJ2-1|TRBD2
TGCGCCAGCAGCTTGGGTAGCGGGATCCCCTACAATGAGCAGTTCTTC
CASSLGSGIPYNEQFF
>TRBV12-3/TRBV12-4|few|TRBJ1-5|TRBD1
TGTGCCAGCAGTTTTGGACAGGGGGCGGCAAATCAGCCCCAGCATTTT
CASSFGQGAANQPQHF
>TRBV18|few|TRBJ2-7|.
TGTGCCAGCTCACCCACCGTCAGGGGCTCCTACGAGCAGTACTTC
CASSPTVRGSYEQYF
>TRBV12-3/TRBV12-4|few|TRBJ1-5|.
TGTGCCAGCAGTTTGGAAGGCTTTAATCAGCCCCAGCATTTT
CASSLEGFNQPQHF
>TRBV12-3/TRBV12-4|.|TRBJ2-7|TRBD2
TGTGCCAGCAGTTTAGCGGGAGGGCCCCACTACGAGCAGTACTTC
CASSLAGGPHYEQYF
>TRBV5-1|few|TRBJ2-7|.
TGCGCCAGCAGCCCCGGACACGCCTACGAGCAGTACTTC
CASSPGHAYEQYF
>TRBV29-1|few|TRBJ2-1|TRBD2
TGCAGCGTCCTGGGTAGCGGGTCCTACAATGAGCAGTTCTTC
CSVLGSGSYNEQFF
>TRBV7-3|.|TRBJ1-2|TRBD1
TGTGCCAGCAGCTTAGTGGCAGGGGGCGGCTACACCTTC
CASSLVAGGGYTF
>TRBV10-3|.|TRBJ1-4|.
TGTGCCATCTCCGACGACAGTGGTCGCGAAAAACTGTTTTTT
CAISDDSGREKLFF
>TRBV27|once|TRBJ2-1|TRBD1
TGTGCCAGCAGTTTATCTCCGGACAGGGCCCACAATGAGCAGTTCTTC
CASSLSPDRAHNEQFF
>TRBV5-1|.|TRBJ2-1|TRBD2
TGCGCCAGCAGCCCCATAGCGGGAGCCCATGCTCGGAATGAGCAGTTCTTC
CASSPIAGAHARNEQFF
>TRBV9|.|TRBJ2-1|TRBD2
TGTGCCAGCAGCACCTACTTAGCGGGAGTCTACAATGAGCAGTTCTTC
CASSTYLAGVYNEQFF
>TRBV12-3/TRBV12-4|few|TRBJ2-1|.
TGTGCCAGCAGTCCCCAGACCTACAATGAGCAGTTCTTC
CASSPQTYNEQFF
>TRBV3-1|many|TRBJ2-1|.
TGTGCCAGCAGCCAAAACTACAATGAGCAGTTTTTC
CASSQNYNEQFF
>TRBV7-2|few|TRBJ2-2|.
TGTGCCAGCAGCCCGAGCCCGGCGAACACCGGGGAGCTGTTTTTT
CASSPSPANTGELFF
>TRBV5-5|.|TRBJ2-1|TRBD2
TGTGCCAGCAGCCGGGGACTAGCGGGAGCTCCTGAGCAGTTCTTC
CASSRGLAGAPEQFF
>TRBV5-1|few|TRBJ2-7|TRBD2
TGCGCCAGCAGCTTGACTAGCGGGGGAGCCCGACCGTACGAGCAGTACTTC
CASSLTSGGARPYEQYF
>TRBV29-1|many|TRBJ2-3|TRBD1
TGCAGCGATCACAGGGGGCGAGGAGATACGCAGTATTTT
CSDHRGRGDTQYF